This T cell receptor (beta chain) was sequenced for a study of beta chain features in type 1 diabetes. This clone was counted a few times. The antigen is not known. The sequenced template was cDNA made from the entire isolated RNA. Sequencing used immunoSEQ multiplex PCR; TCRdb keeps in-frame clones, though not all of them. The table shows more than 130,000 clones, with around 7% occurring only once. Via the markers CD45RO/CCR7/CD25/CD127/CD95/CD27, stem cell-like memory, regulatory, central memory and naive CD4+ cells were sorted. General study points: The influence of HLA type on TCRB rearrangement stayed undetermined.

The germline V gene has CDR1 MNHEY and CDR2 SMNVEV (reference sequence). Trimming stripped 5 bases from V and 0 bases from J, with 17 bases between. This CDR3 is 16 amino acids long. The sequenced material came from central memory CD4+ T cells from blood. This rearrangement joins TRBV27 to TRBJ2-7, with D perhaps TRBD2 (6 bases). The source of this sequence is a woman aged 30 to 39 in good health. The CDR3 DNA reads TGTGCCAGCAGTCCCCTTAGCGGAGTTGGCTCCTACGAGCAGTACTTC. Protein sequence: CASSPLSGVGSYEQYF.